These 31 T cell receptor beta chains were sequenced from one sample in a study of cytomegalovirus exposure and HLA in healthy donors. The study ran its PCR with 60 Vbeta and 13 Jbeta primers. Here immunoSEQ multiplex PCR was the method, and the copy in TCRdb shows in-frame clones only, minus some. This table holds about 99,000 clones, over 60% found once. Material for sequencing was PBMCs. The source of these receptors is a male donor in good health and CMV-seropositive.

This clone has more than one count but fewer than ten. This chain connects TRBV7-8 to TRBJ1-4, with unresolved D. The CDR3 length is 14 residues. V was clipped by 5 bases and J by 5 bases, with 12 bases between them. Germline V gene data show CDR1 as SGHVS and CDR2 as FQNEAQ. CDR3 nucleotides: TGTGCCAGCAGCCCGAAGGGAGAGAATGAAAAACTGTTTTTT. Its translation is CASSPKGENEKLFF.

J is TRBJ1-2 and V is TRBV21-1. TRBV21-1 is reported as a pseudogene. The CDR3 length is 13 residues. The CDR3 reads CASTTFELYGYTF. The CDR3 nucleotides are TGTGCCAGCACCACCTTTGAGCTCTATGGCTACACCTTC.

The chain is built from TRBV30 and TRBJ2-7; D not resolved. The CDR3 contains 12 residues. The V gene's germline CDR1 is GTSNPN and CDR2 SVGIG (reference sequence). The ends were cut back, 0 bases at V and 2 bases at J, with 5 bases in the middle. The CDR3 region has the DNA TGTGCCTGGAGTGTATCCACCTACGAGCAGTACTTC. Its protein is CAWSVSTYEQYF.

The chain recombines TRBV29-1 with TRBJ2-7, with 10 positions matching TRBD1. Germline V gene data show CDR1 as SQVTM and CDR2 as ANQGSEA. This CDR3 region has 14 residues. The V and J ends lost 0 bases and 6 bases, in that order; junction bases with no gene match: 5. The CDR3 DNA is TGCAGCGTTGAAGAACAACGGACAGGGGGCGAGCAGTACTTC. As protein: CSVEEQRTGGEQYF.

This chain connects TRBV6-5 to TRBJ2-4; D is perhaps TRBD2 (6 bases). Between the trimmed V and J ends, which lost 4 bases and 6 bases, there was a span of 19 bases. This CDR3 has 16 amino acids. From germline, CDR1 is MNHEY and CDR2 SVGAGI. CDR3 sequence: CASSSVQGLTRNIQYF. The CDR3 nucleotides are TGTGCCAGCAGTTCCGTCCAGGGACTTACCCGAAACATTCAGTACTTC.

A few counts support this clone. This sequence joins TRBV2 and TRBJ1-3; D uncertain. With 6 bases removed from V and 0 bases from J, the gap between germline ends came to 6 bases. CDR1 and CDR2 from the germline V gene are SNHLY and FYNNEI. CDR3 length: 13 residues. CDR3: CASRALSGNTIYF. For the CDR3, the DNA is TGTGCCAGCAGGGCTCTCTCTGGAAACACCATATATTTT.

The CDR3 nucleotides are TGTGCCAGCAGTTACCCCCGGGACTACCATAGTGTGGATACGCAGTATTTT. Residues: CASSYPRDYHSVDTQYF. This chain joins TRBV6-7 and TRBJ2-3, with 7 bases that match TRBD2. TRBV6-7 is flagged as an ORF with uncertain function. The CDR3 is 17 residues long. J lost 6 bases, V lost 2 bases, and 14 bases had no gene match.

The chain joins TRBV5-1 to TRBJ1-1, with D possibly matching TRBD1 (5 bases). CDR1 is SGHRS, CDR2 YFSETQ, per germline. There are 15 residues in the CDR3. Trimming took 0 bases from V and 1 from J, leaving 10 bases between them. The CDR3 DNA sequence: TGCGCCAGCAGCTTGGAGGGGAGGGGGAACACTGAAGCTTTCTTT. Translation: CASSLEGRGNTEAFF.

J is TRBJ1-3 and V is TRBV7-2; D is ambiguous. Trimming took off 7 bases at V and 0 bases at J, with 7 bases between the two ends. The CDR3 consists of 13 residues. The V gene's germline CDR1 is SGHTA and CDR2 FQGNSA. In DNA, the CDR3 is TGTGCCAGCACTATCTACTCTGGAAACACCATATATTTT. Residues: CASTIYSGNTIYF.

This sequence joins TRBV18 and TRBJ1-1; a possible D gene is TRBD1 (5 bases). Trimming removed 3 bases at V and 5 bases at J, with 16 bases between. The CDR3 is made up of 15 amino acids. Looked up from germline, CDR1 is KGHSH and CDR2 is LQKENI. CDR3 residues: CASSPPQGGKTEAFF. The CDR3 coding sequence is TGTGCCAGCTCACCGCCCCAGGGAGGGAAAACTGAAGCTTTCTTT.

This chain links TRBV9 with TRBJ2-7; a possible D gene is TRBD1 (6 bases). CDR3 length: 14 amino acids. The germline gives CDR1 SGDLS, CDR2 YYNGEE. Trimming cost V 6 bases and J 2 bases, with 15 bases left between them. The CDR3 spells CASTEGDTAYEQYF. Here the CDR3 DNA reads TGTGCCAGCACCGAGGGGGACACCGCCTACGAGCAGTACTTC.

This clone was detected only a few times. The V and J genes are TRBV5-1 and TRBJ1-1, with D perhaps matching TRBD1 (5 bases). The CDR3 is 13 residues long. The germline CDR1 and CDR2 sequences are SGHRS and YFSETQ. Between the trimmed V and J ends, which lost 4 bases and 5 bases, there was a span of 12 bases. The CDR3 DNA reads TGCGCCAGCAGCCCTGACAGAGGAACTGAAGCTTTCTTT. This codes for CASSPDRGTEAFF.

The chain uses TRBV5-1 and TRBJ1-2; 9 bases map to TRBD1. The CDR3 is made up of 14 amino acids. V trimming: 3 bases; J trimming: 8 bases; junction bases outside the gene matches: 8. Germline CDR1 is SGHRS and CDR2 is YFSETQ. CDR3 sequence (DNA): TGCGCCAGCAGCTCCTCCTGGACAGGGGAAGGCTACACCTTC. As protein: CASSSSWTGEGYTF.

Points on this clone: Sequence at one end of the junction differs from germline and may be a read error. The chain has TRBV7-7 and TRBJ2-2; D is undetermined. Germline CDR1 and CDR2: SSHAT and FNYEAQ (reference sequence). The CDR3 totals 13 residues. This CDR3 is CASSPLVGGELFF. CDR3 in DNA: TGTGCTAGCAGCCCCTTAGTTGGCGGGGAGCTGTTTTTT.

The chain has TRBV10-2 and TRBJ2-7, with TRBD1 matching over 7 bases. CDR1 is WSHSY, CDR2 SAAADI, per germline. The V gene end was trimmed by 8 bases and the J gene end by 2 bases; junction bases not matched to a gene: 3. This CDR3 is built from 12 residues. CDR3 region: CASRQGTYEQYF. The CDR3 DNA reads as TGCGCCAGCCGACAGGGAACCTACGAGCAGTACTTC.

A single count supports this clone. V is TRBV6-1 and J is TRBJ2-6; weak D call: TRBD1 (6 bases). The CDR3 sequence is 13 residues long. Germline-derived CDR1 and CDR2 are MNHNS and SASEGT. The germline V and J ends were trimmed by 8 bases and 2 bases, with 7 bases remaining between them. CDR3 nucleotide sequence: TGTGCCAGCCAGGGGACTGGGGCCAACGTCCTGACTTTC. Protein: CASQGTGANVLTF.

This clone turned up a few times. Other DNA variants within this sample encode the same CDR3. The chain recombines TRBV5-1 with TRBJ1-1; D remains ambiguous. CDR3 size: 14 residues. Germline V CDR1 and CDR2: SGHRS, YFSETQ. The V end lost 1 base, the J end lost 4 bases, and 11 bases lay between the germline ends. This CDR3 is CASSLRVRGTEAFF. CDR3 nucleotides: TGCGCCAGCAGCTTGAGAGTTCGCGGCACTGAAGCTTTCTTT.

The V and J genes are TRBV29-1 and TRBJ2-2; tentatively, D is TRBD1 (6 bases). Germline-derived CDR1 and CDR2 are SQVTM and ANQGSEA. The CDR3 sequence is 13 residues long. V lost 4 bases and J 5 bases, leaving 11 bases between the germline ends. CDR3 protein: CSVARDITGELFF. The CDR3, as DNA: TGCAGCGTTGCCCGGGACATTACCGGGGAGCTGTTTTTT.

This chain links TRBV4-3 with TRBJ2-2; 8 nucleotides match TRBD2. The CDR3 covers 15 residues. J lost 4 bases, V lost 0 bases, and 1 base had no gene match. Germline CDR1 is LGHNA and CDR2 is YSLEER. The CDR3 DNA follows: TGCGCCAGCAGCCAAGATCGGGGGGGCACCGGGGAGCTGTTTTTT. Protein sequence: CASSQDRGGTGELFF.

This sequence joins TRBV30 and TRBJ1-2; D is unresolved. The CDR3 runs 11 residues. Germline-derived CDR1 and CDR2 are GTSNPN and SVGIG (reference sequence). Deletions cut 3 bases from V and 3 bases from J, with 5 bases between. The CDR3 protein is CAWSRYYGYTF. In DNA form, the CDR3 reads TGTGCCTGGAGCAGATACTATGGCTACACCTTC. The whole variable domain, filled in from reference TRBV30 and TRBJ1-2, reads SQTIHQWPATLVQPVGSPLSLECTVEGTSNPNLYWYRQAAGRGLQLLFYSVGIGQISSEVPQNLSASRPQDRQFILSSKKLLLSDSGFYLCAWSRYYGYTFGSGTRLTVV.

A few counts support this clone. The chain combines TRBV28 with TRBJ1-4, with a tentative D call TRBD1 (5 bases). This CDR3 region has 14 residues. Trimming removed 1 base from V and 8 bases from J, with 11 bases in between. Germline V CDR1 and CDR2: MDHEN, SYDVKM. The chain's CDR3 is CASSLLGEGEKLFF. CDR3 bases: TGTGCCAGCAGTTTATTAGGGGAAGGGGAAAAACTGTTTTTT.

This chain uses TRBV6-5 with TRBJ2-2; 8 bases align to TRBD1. The CDR3 length is 16 residues. Germline V gives CDR1 MNHEY, CDR2 SVGAGI. V shed 0 bases, J shed 7 bases, and the junction held 7 bases outside the gene matches. The CDR3: CASSYSTGAKIGELFF. Here the CDR3 DNA reads TGTGCCAGCAGTTACTCGACAGGGGCTAAGATCGGGGAGCTGTTTTTT.

J is TRBJ1-4 and V is TRBV4-2; D gene ambiguous. This CDR3 contains 12 residues. Germline lookup yields CDR1 LGHNA and CDR2 YNFKEQ. V was pared by 1 base and J by 10 bases, with 7 bases between. CDR3 in DNA: TGTGCCAGCAGCCAAGGGGAGACAAAACTGTTTTTT. Its translation: CASSQGETKLFF.

This chain uses TRBV6-1 with TRBJ2-1; TRBD2 agrees at 9 bases. Germline V gene data show CDR1 as MNHNS and CDR2 as SASEGT. This CDR3 has 15 amino acids. Losses at the gene ends were 4 bases for V and 8 bases for J; bases not matched to a gene: 9. CDR3 amino acids: CASSAGAGGVYEQFF. The CDR3 nucleotides read TGTGCCAGCAGTGCCGGTGCGGGGGGGGTCTATGAGCAGTTCTTC.

CDR3 nucleotides: TGCGCCAGCAGCTTGAGGGTAGCGGGGGGCGGTGAGCAGTTCTTC. It yields the protein CASSLRVAGGGEQFF. V gene TRBV5-1 combines with J gene TRBJ2-1; 10 bases are a match to TRBD2. This CDR3 spans 15 amino acids. Per germline, CDR1 SGHRS and CDR2 YFSETQ. Losses at the gene ends were 1 base for V and 9 bases for J; bases not matched to a gene: 7. The full variable domain, completed using reference TRBV5-1 and TRBJ2-1, is KAGVTQTPRYLIKTRGQQVTLSCSPISGHRSVSWYQQTPGQGLQFLFEYFSETQRNKGNFPGRFSGRQFSNSRSEMNVSTLELGDSALYLCASSLRVAGGGEQFFGPGTRLTVL.

This chain connects TRBV2 to TRBJ1-3, with 8 bases lining up with TRBD1. This CDR3 has 13 residues. The V gene's germline CDR1 is SNHLY and CDR2 FYNNEI. The trim removed 6 bases at V and 3 bases at J, leaving 1 base unmatched. CDR3 loop: CASRGQDGNTIYF. Here the CDR3 DNA reads TGTGCCAGCAGGGGACAGGATGGAAACACCATATATTTT.

V and J are TRBV25-1 and TRBJ2-7; D perhaps matches TRBD2 (6 bases). CDR3 size: 17 residues. Germline V gene sequence: CDR1 MGHDK, CDR2 SYGVNS. V was clipped by 4 bases and J by 0 bases, with 19 bases between them. The CDR3 sequence: CASSGNPWRGSSYEQYF. The CDR3 bases are TGTGCCAGCAGTGGAAATCCTTGGCGGGGAAGCTCCTACGAGCAGTACTTC.

The J gene is TRBJ2-3, the V gene TRBV29-1; TRBD2 matches 7 bases. The J segment lost 8 bases and the V segment lost 0 bases, leaving 8 bases of the junction unmatched. From germline, CDR1 is SQVTM and CDR2 ANQGSEA. The CDR3 is 14 amino acids. The CDR3 DNA is TGCAGCGTTGAAGACCCCTTACTAGCGCCTACGCAGTATTTT. This codes for CSVEDPLLAPTQYF.

V gene TRBV13 combines with J gene TRBJ2-7, with a weak D call TRBD2 (5 bases). With 0 bases removed from V and 2 bases from J, the gap between germline ends came to 11 bases. Per germline, CDR1 PRHDT and CDR2 FYEKMQ (reference sequence). The CDR3 totals 15 residues. CDR3 residues: CASSLGRVPPYEQYF. CDR3 in DNA: TGTGCCAGCAGCTTAGGGAGGGTCCCCCCCTACGAGCAGTACTTC.

The chain links TRBV2 to TRBJ2-7; D gene unclear. V lost 6 bases, J lost 3 bases, and 6 bases lay in between. This CDR3 has 11 residues. Germline-derived CDR1 and CDR2 are SNHLY and FYNNEI. CDR3 amino acids: CASSNSYEQYF. Here the CDR3 DNA reads TGTGCCAGCAGCAACAGCTACGAGCAGTACTTC.

V is TRBV7-9 and J is TRBJ2-7; a possible D gene is TRBD1 (5 bases). Germline loops: CDR1 SEHNR, CDR2 FQNEAQ (reference sequence). The ends were cut back, 0 bases at V and 4 bases at J, with 10 bases in the middle. This CDR3 contains 14 residues. The CDR3 nucleotides are TGTGCCAGCAGCTTAGCAGGGGTCATATACGAGCAGTACTTC. Protein: CASSLAGVIYEQYF.